This record covers a single T cell receptor (beta chain). No cognate antigen has been identified for it. Nothing much larger sits one base from this clone, and base qualities are not available. These data come from a study of OX40 agonist ivuxolimab in advanced cancers. Some background on the complete study: Ivuxolimab was an agonistic, fully human IgG2 monoclonal antibody directed against OX40 (CD134), a costimulatory receptor. Partial responses were achieved by three dose-escalation patients, of whom one had hepatocellular carcinoma and two had cutaneous melanoma. Peripheral TCRbeta sequencing aimed to test whether ivuxolimab altered TCR sequence diversity and caused clonal T-cell expansion. Intravenous ivuxolimab was administered to patients every 2 weeks at six dose levels: 0.01, 0.1, 0.3, 1.5, 3 and 10 mg/kg. Of the roughly 54 dose-escalation patients, hepatocellular carcinoma was present in approximately 20, melanoma in around 15, renal cell carcinoma in 9 and head and neck cancer in 9. In the dose-escalation cohort, more than 75% of patients were male, and the mean age was approximately 60 years, with a range of about 23 to 80. Prior anti-PD-1, anti-PD-L1 or anti-CTLA-4 therapy was permitted, and checkpoint inhibitors had been received by less than 45% of dose-escalation patients. The paper covers the monotherapy dose-escalation part of the phase I ivuxolimab trial, which included N of about 50 patients.

Genomic DNA was extracted from sorted cells for sequencing of the TCRbeta CDR3 region. The immunoSEQ Assay was used for sequencing of TCRbeta CDR3 regions. What TCRdb holds here is the immuneACCESS table cut down to in-frame rearrangements. Part of the clones is not present; checked against another copy, under half of the missing clones reflect an unresolved V gene, and the others are unexplained. Present in this sample are some 74,000 clones, 94% of which were seen just once. Around a tenth of the sample lies in the top ten. Patients with a history of autoimmune disease or receiving systemic immunosuppression were excluded from the trial. Peripheral blood for TCR sequencing was collected from all dose cohorts at baseline, on cycle 4 day 1, and on cycle 7 day 1. The samples were taken from a phase I, first-in-human, multicenter, open-label dose-escalation trial of ivuxolimab. Adults with locally advanced or metastatic head and neck squamous cell, hepatocellular, melanoma or renal cell carcinoma were enrolled in the trial. Before TCR sequencing, CD4+ T cells and CD8+ T cells from peripheral blood were sorted into separate populations.

The CDR3 spans 14 residues, from the cysteine through the phenylalanine. Of the read, only the CDR3 DNA is kept; its 42 bases are in frame from base 1. CDR1 and CDR2 were assigned from the germline V gene as MNHNS and SASEGT. V and J lose 6 bases and 2 bases, and a span of 14 bases separates them. Results and caveats for the whole study, not just this receptor: In partial responders in the 0.1-3.0 mg/kg groups, normalized peripheral clonal expansion was found to be among the lowest, especially among CD8+ T cells. The antigen specificity of the peripheral T cells that underwent clonal expansion was not determined. After ivuxolimab, CD8+ T cells had more expanded clones than CD4+ T cells on average. Low levels of normalized T-cell clonal expansion were also seen in some patients who did not respond. At doses from 0.1 to 3.0 mg/kg, clonal expansion was seen in both CD4+ and CD8+ blood T cells between baseline and week 6.

The rearranged chain carries TRBV6-1 and TRBJ2-7; no D gene call is confident. Sequencing was performed on CD4+ or CD8+ T cells sorted from blood, taken in a trial of the OX40 agonist ivuxolimab. This receptor was identified in an adult with an advanced solid tumor such as melanoma, head and neck, liver or kidney cancer. The CDR3 here reads CASSRDPLTYEQYF. The bases are TGTGCCAGCAGCCGAGACCCACTAACCTACGAGCAGTACTTC.